Each of the 2 T cell receptor beta chains below was sequenced from the same sample in a study of a mutant IDH1 vaccine in newly diagnosed glioma. These receptors have no known antigen. Regarding time point: week 11, during vaccination. Each vaccine dose was 300 ug of mutant IDH1 20-mer peptide, with topical imiquimod. Libraries were prepared by immunoSEQ multiplex PCR; TCRdb keeps only in-frame clonotypes and omits some of them. This repertoire shows tens of thousands of clones, 70% to 85% found once; its top ten account for roughly 3.5%. Sequences were derived from PBMCs, sampled from a glioma patient whose treatment included an IDH1 peptide vaccine. These receptors came from a man aged 25-45 years with glioma.

The chain joins TRBV6-1 to TRBJ2-1; no clear D gene. V was pared by 4 bases and J by 6 bases, with 7 bases between. This CDR3 has 12 residues. The germline V gene has CDR1 MNHNS and CDR2 SASEGT. The CDR3 here is CASSAGPNEQFF. CDR3 in DNA: TGTGCCAGCAGTGCGGGCCCCAATGAGCAGTTCTTC.

The V and J genes are TRBV28 and TRBJ1-4, with D uncertain. The CDR3 has 17 amino acids. V was trimmed by 4 bases and J by 0 bases, leaving 15 bases between them. Germline assignment: CDR1 MDHEN and CDR2 SYDVKM. This CDR3 is CASSSPSDSATNEKLFF. DNA of the CDR3: TGTGCCAGCAGTTCCCCATCCGACTCAGCAACTAATGAAAAACTGTTTTTT.